This T cell receptor beta chain appears in the sequencing data of a study of cytomegalovirus exposure and HLA in healthy donors (dated by TCRdb to about 2017). Some background on the complete study: An earlier analysis of fewer than 750 of the donors reported about 280 Gb of sequence data and 117 million unique TCR beta sequences obtained from around 180 million T cells. In a later analysis, previously published TCR beta repertoires from 600 to 850 donors were re-analyzed and high-resolution HLA genotyping was added so that TCR occurrence patterns could be studied. On average, about 200,000 unique TCR beta nucleotide sequences were sequenced per donor among a few hundred genotyped donors of the cohort, with roughly 20% of those sequences being non-productive. High-throughput TCR immunosequencing, statistical association of individual TCRs with disease status, and machine learning were combined to predict cytomegalovirus infection status. Around 300 gigabases of sequencing data and some 85 million unique TCR sequences were included in an early release covering 550 to 650 HLA-typed donors. Every repertoire in the discovery cohort had been generated on one and the same sequencing platform. The study aimed to test whether signatures of past pathogen exposure could be identified by cataloging public T cell receptors. The study used immunosequencing to profile the T cell repertoires of approximately 630 subjects and linked those repertoires to cytomegalovirus serostatus. Both class I and class II loci were covered by HLA typing, at four-digit resolution. Rather than using new phenotypic data, the later analysis identified candidate immune exposures from TCR beta sequences and from how often those sequences occurred across donors. An earlier analysis of some 600 of the donors applied high-throughput TCR beta sequencing to assess whether each TCR beta V gene segment acted as functional or pseudogenic. A separate validation cohort of 100 to 150 different subjects was used in addition to the 666-subject first cohort. Donor age, sex, ethnicity and CMV serostatus were collected together with the repertoire data. The number of donors typed differed by locus, with roughly 629-640 for A, B, C, DRB1 and DQB1, around 500 for DQA1, 606 for DPA1, and 450 to 480 for DPB1. Of the roughly 410 genotyped donors, 75% to 85% were placed in the genetic ancestry cluster associated with self-reported Caucasian donors. Genome-wide SNP genotypes for about 65% of the roughly 670 donors were used in a later genetic analysis, which treated that subset as a discovery cohort. Four or five DR-DQ haplotypes were handled as single units for association and clustering, since linkage in the cohort was strong. What the study reported, not specific to this receptor: CMV serostatus was the only immune exposure information available for the cohort. In a later genetic analysis, fewer N-insertions in productive TCRs were reported among donors in an Asian-associated ancestry cluster than the roughly 640-donor mean. Several of the top co-occurrence clusters appeared to be linked to parvovirus B19, influenza, CMV and Epstein-Barr virus, according to a later analysis. According to a later analysis, most CMV-associated TCR beta chains appeared to be HLA-restricted, and the HLA associations seemed to be driven largely by CMV exposure. V-gene and J-gene trimming of TCR beta chains was associated with a missense DCLRE1C variant in a later genetic analysis, and the association was replicated in an independent cohort. In a later analysis, 15,000 to 20,000 TCR beta sequences were associated with specific HLA alleles at a false discovery rate of 0.05. Most TCR sequences were seen in very few donors, while some public TCRs were found in many individuals. Presence/absence analyses assumed roughly uniform sequencing depth across donors, an assumption that may not hold. Only TCR beta chains were sequenced in this cohort, and the absence of alpha or paired-chain data limited detectable features. The classifier was reported to diagnose cytomegalovirus status with high specificity and sensitivity in both the original and validation cohorts. The authors suggested that the approach could potentially be extended to other disease states and immunological phenotypes. Correlated functional status among segregating V segments might reflect linkage disequilibrium, but an unknown experimental factor could not be ruled out. A further reported finding was that TCR beta sequences accurately predicted the HLA-A and HLA-B alleles for most subjects in the first cohort. Some IMGT-functional V segments, including TRBV6-2 and TRBV6-3, could not be distinguished by the 87-base-pair reads and were therefore excluded. Because counts were too low, more than 15 rarely observed V segments, including chromosome 9 orphons, were excluded from the earlier analysis of 587 of the donors. A few of the identified cytomegalovirus-associated TCR beta chains were confirmed in vitro to be specific for cytomegalovirus antigens. A group of highly shared sequence variants was considered likely to be a technical artifact of the sequencing pipeline. The study listed 150 to 200 TCR beta chains as associated with cytomegalovirus. In a later analysis, HLA-associated TCR beta chains were found to be more clonally expanded and to have lower generation probabilities than equally common non-associated chains. Broadly in line with IMGT annotations, most TCR beta V segments showed up in productive rearrangements about 87% or about 30% of the time in an earlier analysis of several hundred of the donors. Because HLA typing was unavailable for some donors at each locus, only the typed subset was used in association tests. In a later analysis, TCR association rates were found to vary across HLA loci, with the most associated TCRs seen for DRB1 alleles and the fewest for HLA-C alleles. Assigning TCR associations to individual alleles was difficult when HLA alleles, especially DR and DQ, strongly co-occurred.

The cohort comprised more than 550 healthy bone marrow donors. At the time of sampling, every cohort member was nominally healthy, though immune exposures that went unrecorded were likely present. The donor was CMV seronegative and was included in the group of over 300 seronegative cohort members. Every donor gave a peripheral blood sample, and the peripheral blood mononuclear cells from that sample were used for TCR beta sequencing. The Qiagen DNeasy Blood Extraction Kit was used to extract genomic DNA from the blood cell samples. Libraries were built with the immunoSEQ multiplex PCR assay. For the multiplex PCR, a mixture combining 60 forward primers for TCR Vbeta segments and 13 reverse primers for TCR Jbeta segments was used. The CDR3 region of rearranged TCR beta genes was amplified from genomic DNA with a multiplex PCR assay. The amplified TCR beta libraries were sequenced on the Illumina HiSeq System as 87-base-pair reads. The study's own analysis went as follows. In a later analysis, tens of millions of unique TCR beta chains were counted across the roughly 670 repertoires, and roughly 11 million of these chains were shared by at least two donors. To remove PCR and sequencing errors, raw reads were error-corrected and collapsed into unique sequences using a nearest-neighbor algorithm that merged closely related sequences. V, D and J gene segments were assigned by aligning CDR3 sequences to IMGT reference sequences. Each retained sequence needed at least a six-nucleotide match to both a V gene segment and a J gene segment. A rearrangement was called productive if the CDR3 had no stop codons and remained in frame with V and J, and every other rearrangement was called non-productive. Following IMGT convention, CDR3 was defined as the stretch from the second conserved V-encoded cysteine up to the conserved J-encoded phenylalanine. In an earlier analysis of more than 550 of the donors, sequences lacking an unambiguous match to a single V gene segment were excluded. In an earlier analysis of around 590 of the donors, a V segment was called functional when productive rearrangements were above 56.7%, and segregating when the standard deviation between donors exceeded 5%. A statistical classification framework was built to diagnose cytomegalovirus status from the catalog of TCR beta chain sequences. In a later analysis, V and J genes were assigned by comparing TCR nucleotide sequences against IMGT/GENE-DB human TR gene sequences. Using the TCRdist pipeline, a later analysis assigned CDR3 sequences along with most-parsimonious VDJ recombination scenarios. A later analysis defined each TCR beta chain by its CDR3 amino acid sequence plus V-gene family, and excluded reads lacking a unique V-gene family. As a way to deal with suspected cross-contamination and a sequencing artifact, a later analysis dropped more than 500 nucleotide sequences that were highly shared and had low generation probability. A later analysis calculated a clonal expansion index for each public chain from normalized within-repertoire ranks of inferred template counts. Generation probabilities in a later analysis came from a VDJ recombination model fitted to out-of-frame rearrangements, and those results were checked against IGoR. Hypergeometric tests were used in a later analysis to score TCR-TCR, TCR-HLA and TCR-CMV co-occurrence, with a repertoire-size bias correction applied to the TCR pairs. False discovery rates were estimated in a later analysis by permuting HLA or CMV assignments 20 times. A later analysis grouped co-occurring TCRs with DBSCAN, adding TCRdist sequence similarity when clustering within HLA-allele-positive subsets. For co-occurrence clustering, repertoires with fewer than 30,000 or more than 120,000 public chains were excluded, along with roughly 5 repertoires with anomalous nucleotide sharing. TCRdb provides this immuneACCESS table in a form limited to in-frame rearrangements. Some clones are lacking; in checked studies, under half of them reflect an unresolved V gene, and why the rest are absent is not known. For V, J and clone size, that table is used; D and trimming come from the DNA. For this sample there are some 180,000 clones; roughly 76% appear just once. The biggest ten clones account for approximately 2.2% of the sample.

About this clone: No antigen is known for it. One base away there is no much larger clone; base qualities are not given.

Trimming takes 10 bases from V and 8 bases from J, and the germline ends sit 11 bases apart. The CDR3 sequence holds 11 residues, the cysteine and phenylalanine included. Only the CDR3 portion is preserved as DNA: 33 bases, with reading frame beginning at the first base. Reading the germline V gene gives CDR1 SNHLY and CDR2 FYNNEI. The receptor was derived from a male donor in good health and CMV-seronegative. The specimen sequenced was PBMCs. The rearrangement joined TRBV2 to TRBJ1-4; no D gene can be assigned with confidence. The nucleotide sequence reads as follows: TGTGCCATCAAACCGGGGGAAAAACTGTTTTTT. Translated, this is CAIKPGEKLFF.